This T cell receptor (beta chain) derives from a study of metastatic and nonmetastatic thyroid tumors. Whole-study context: Patients with malignant and benign thyroid disease provided blood and tumor or nodule tissue, whose repertoires were compared.

This CDR3 has 14 residues. The ends were cut back, 3 bases at V and 7 bases at J, with 13 bases in the middle. Germline V gene data show CDR1 as SGHKS and CDR2 as YYEKEE (reference sequence). Study conclusions and caveats: For both blood and tumor, malignant thyroid tumors reportedly showed significantly higher TCR beta diversity than benign nodules did.

As processed by the authors: A papillary thyroid cancer distant-metastasis classifier was built from CDR3 differences across clinicopathological groups. Through MiXCR, TCRdb re-clonotyped the PCR reads. The V and J calls reflect TCRdb's pipeline rather than the authors' work. The sample lists tens of thousands of clones; just under 15% were seen once. This clone was observed a handful of times. Its antigen is currently unknown. The entire patient cohort was treatment-naive prior to thyroid surgery. The chain combines TRBV5-5 with TRBJ1-4; D not certain. Sequenced: blood. The TCR originated in a female donor with papillary thyroid cancer or a benign thyroid nodule (not recorded which). Some clones in this sample may be carry-over from other donors' samples. CDR3 amino acids: CASSSGRRGEKLFF. CDR3 coding DNA: TGTGCCAGCAGCTCGGGGAGGCGCGGTGAAAAACTGTTTTTT.